What follows are 32 T cell receptor beta chains derived from one specimen sequenced in a study of T cells in narcolepsy (dated by TCRdb to 2017 to 2018). The receptor library was made with the immunoSEQ multiplex PCR assay. TCRdb stores this immuneACCESS table with in-frame sequences only. Part of the clones is absent; in the studies checked, under half of the shortfall reflects unresolved V genes, and no reason is known for the rest. The sample has tens of thousands of clones on record, more than 80% of them singletons. The top ten clonotypes cover roughly 1.4% of the sample. What was sequenced was CD45RA- memory CD4+ T cells from PBMCs. The cell subset or site label, read with the paper, signifies: memory T cells sorted ex vivo from peripheral blood. All receptors come from a human donor with narcolepsy.

The count of this clone is one. The V and J genes are TRBV19 and TRBJ1-2; 7 bases fit TRBD1. With V trimmed by 5 bases and J by 9 bases, 6 bases remained unmatched. CDR3 size: 12 residues. Germline lookup yields CDR1 LNHDA and CDR2 SQIVND (reference sequence). The CDR3 spells CASSDPGQRYTF. The CDR3 region has the DNA TGTGCCAGTAGTGATCCGGGACAGCGCTACACCTTC.

The chain has TRBV7-9 and TRBJ1-4; D is undetermined. V dropped 5 bases and J dropped 11 bases, with 12 bases sitting between them. Looked up from germline, CDR1 is SEHNR and CDR2 is FQNEAQ (reference sequence). This CDR3 contains 12 residues. The CDR3 is CASSRSRGKLFF. DNA of the CDR3: TGTGCCAGCAGCCGTTCCCGAGGGAAACTGTTTTTT. Full variable domain (missing parts from reference TRBV7-9 and TRBJ1-4): DTGVSQNPRHKITKRGQNVTFRCDPISEHNRLYWYRQTLGQGPEFLTYFQNEAQLEKSRLLSDRFSAERPKGSFSTLEIQRTEQGDSAMYLCASSRSRGKLFFGSGTQLSVL.

The chain carries TRBV6-5 and TRBJ2-3; a possible D gene is TRBD2 (5 bases). The CDR3 length is 15 residues. The V end was cut by 6 bases, the J end by 3 bases, with 16 bases between. Per germline, CDR1 MNHEY and CDR2 SVGAGI. The CDR3 DNA follows: TGTGCCAGCAGCTCCCTGGGGAGCTCAACAGATACGCAGTATTTT. Translated, it gives CASSSLGSSTDTQYF.

The rearrangement uses TRBV14 and TRBJ2-3; D unresolved. The germline V gene has CDR1 SGHDN and CDR2 FVKESK. There are 13 residues in the CDR3. V was clipped by 7 bases and J by 6 bases, with 14 bases between them. The CDR3 is CASTHHVSDTQYF. For the CDR3, the DNA is TGTGCCAGCACCCATCATGTTAGTGATACGCAGTATTTT. Full variable domain (missing parts from reference TRBV14 and TRBJ2-3): EAGVTQFPSHSVIEKGQTVTLRCDPISGHDNLYWYRRVMGKEIKFLLHFVKESKQDESGMPNNRFLAERTGGTYSTLKVQPAELEDSGVYFCASTHHVSDTQYFGPGTRLTVL.

The gene calls are TRBV25-1 and TRBJ1-3; D remains unclear. The CDR3 extends over 18 amino acids. V was pared by 1 base and J by 4 bases, with 20 bases between. Germline lookup yields CDR1 MGHDK and CDR2 SYGVNS. The CDR3 nucleotides read TGTGCCAGCAGTGAATTCTCCGCGGGTCGTGTCACCGGAAACACCATATATTTT. Translated: CASSEFSAGRVTGNTIYF. Combining the CDR3 with reference TRBV25-1 and TRBJ1-3 gives the whole variable domain EADIYQTPRYLVIGTGKKITLECSQTMGHDKMYWYQQDPGMELHLIHYSYGVNSTEKGDLSSESTVSRIRTEHFPLTLESARPSHTSQYLCASSEFSAGRVTGNTIYFGEGSWLTVV.

The chain employs TRBV19 and TRBJ2-3; D may be TRBD1 (6 bases). The CDR3 runs to 16 residues. V was pared by 5 bases and J by 6 bases, with 21 bases between. The V gene's germline CDR1 is LNHDA and CDR2 SQIVND (reference sequence). As DNA, the CDR3 is TGTGCCAGTAGTTTACCCGGGACACAAATAGGGGATACGCAGTATTTT. Translation gives CASSLPGTQIGDTQYF. The full variable domain, completed using reference TRBV19 and TRBJ2-3, is DGGITQSPKYLFRKEGQNVTLSCEQNLNHDAMYWYRQDPGQGLRLIYYSQIVNDFQKGDIAEGYSVSREKKESFPLTVTSAQKNPTAFYLCASSLPGTQIGDTQYFGPGTRLTVL.

This clone was counted once. The J gene is TRBJ2-2, the V gene TRBV6-1, with D unclear. Germline lookup yields CDR1 MNHNS and CDR2 SASEGT. V dropped 10 bases and J dropped 7 bases, with 13 bases sitting between them. The CDR3 extends over 12 amino acids. In nucleotides, the CDR3 is TGTGCCACCCAACTTGGTTTCGGGGAGCTGTTTTTT. Encoded protein: CATQLGFGELFF.

The table lists this clone with a few counts. The J gene is TRBJ2-7, the V gene TRBV30, with a tentative D call TRBD1 (6 bases). The V end lost 2 bases, the J end lost 0 bases, and 11 bases lay between the germline ends. The CDR3 has 14 residues. CDR1 is GTSNPN, CDR2 SVGIG, per germline (reference sequence). The CDR3 DNA is TGTGCCTGGAGTAGGACAGCCCGCTCCTACGAGCAGTACTTC. As protein: CAWSRTARSYEQYF.

The chain recombines TRBV19 with TRBJ1-4; no clear D gene. V lost 4 bases to trimming and J lost 8 bases, with 11 bases between them. Germline-derived CDR1 and CDR2 are LNHDA and SQIVND (reference sequence). This CDR3 has 13 amino acids. CDR3 DNA sequence: TGTGCCAGTAGTAACGAGCTGAACGAAAAACTGTTTTTT. This gives the protein CASSNELNEKLFF.

CDR3 sequence (DNA): TGTGCCAGCAGCGGACCCGCGGGAGTTGAGCAGTTCTTC. Its protein product is CASSGPAGVEQFF. The gene calls are TRBV2 and TRBJ2-1; TRBD2 aligns across 7 bases. This CDR3 has 13 residues. The junction had 8 bases not matched to a gene; V was cut back by 6 bases and J by 9 bases. Germline assignment: CDR1 SNHLY and CDR2 FYNNEI.

The chain has TRBV4-1 and TRBJ2-3; 10 bases match TRBD2. V was pared by 1 base and J by 6 bases, with 10 bases of the junction left unmatched. The V gene's germline CDR1 is MGHRA and CDR2 YSYEKL. The CDR3 is made up of 17 amino acids. The CDR3 protein is CASSQGGLAIPRDTQYF. As DNA, the CDR3 is TGCGCCAGCAGCCAAGGGGGACTAGCGATACCTCGGGATACGCAGTATTTT.

CDR3 protein: CASSGQVQETQYF. The CDR3 nucleotides are TGTGCCAGCAGTGGGCAGGTCCAAGAGACCCAGTACTTC. The chain combines TRBV2 with TRBJ2-5; D is unclear. The CDR3 runs to 13 residues. Trimming pared 4 bases from V and 1 base from J, leaving 7 bases between. Germline CDR1 reads SNHLY; CDR2 reads FYNNEI.

The V call is TRBV5-6, the J call TRBJ2-3; TRBD2 matches 7 bases. With V trimmed by 5 bases and J by 6 bases, 9 bases remained unmatched. The germline V gene encodes CDR1 SGHDT and CDR2 YYEEEE. The CDR3 contains 14 residues. The CDR3 loop reads CASRRLARDDTQYF. CDR3 in DNA: TGTGCCAGCAGGCGACTAGCCCGGGACGATACGCAGTATTTT.

V gene TRBV6-1 combines with J gene TRBJ2-2, with 11 bases fitting TRBD2. This CDR3 has 14 residues. The germline CDR1 and CDR2 sequences are MNHNS and SASEGT. V shed 8 bases and J 5 bases; nucleotides not matched to a gene: 4. CDR3 in amino acids: CASPTSGRTGELFF. In DNA, the CDR3 is TGTGCCAGCCCAACTAGCGGGAGAACCGGGGAGCTGTTTTTT.

This clone was counted once. V usage is TRBV5-1 and J usage is TRBJ2-2, with TRBD2 identical over 10 bases. The germline V gene encodes CDR1 SGHRS and CDR2 YFSETQ. With 3 bases clipped from V and 6 bases from J, the junction kept 8 bases outside the gene matches. CDR3 length: 16 amino acids. CDR3 nucleotide sequence: TGCGCCAGCAGCTCGAGGCTAGCGGGAGAATCCGGGGAGCTGTTTTTT. It encodes CASSSRLAGESGELFF.

This rearrangement joins TRBV30 to TRBJ2-7, with TRBD2 identical over 8 bases. Germline assignment: CDR1 GTSNPN and CDR2 SVGIG (reference sequence). The CDR3 covers 13 residues. V gave up 8 bases and J gave up 0 bases; unmatched junction bases: 6. CDR3 region: CAGDSGISYEQYF. DNA of the CDR3: TGTGCCGGGGATAGCGGGATCTCCTACGAGCAGTACTTC.

The genes are TRBV27 and TRBJ2-1, with no clear D. CDR3 length equals 15 residues. Trimming shortened V by 3 bases and J by 6 bases, and 15 bases separated the two germline ends. Germline CDR1 MNHEY, CDR2 SMNVEV (reference sequence). DNA of the CDR3: TGTGCCAGCAGTTTCAAATTCGACCAGGCCAATGAGCAGTTCTTC. It is translated as CASSFKFDQANEQFF.

The chain combines TRBV28 with TRBJ2-7; D perhaps matches TRBD2 (6 bases). This CDR3 is 16 amino acids long. From germline, CDR1 is MDHEN and CDR2 SYDVKM. V lost 5 bases to trimming and J lost 2 bases, with 19 bases between them. In DNA, the CDR3 is TGTGCCAGCAGTGGGGGGAGTCGACATATAGCCTACGAGCAGTACTTC. It is translated as CASSGGSRHIAYEQYF.

This clone has more than one count but fewer than ten. This chain connects TRBV7-7 to TRBJ2-5; 7 positions agree with TRBD2. There are 13 residues in the CDR3. From germline, CDR1 is SSHAT and CDR2 FNYEAQ (reference sequence). J was trimmed by 5 bases and V by 2 bases; bases with no gene match: 2. This CDR3 reads CASSLRGGETQYF. Here the CDR3 DNA reads TGTGCCAGCAGCTTACGGGGAGGGGAGACCCAGTACTTC.

This clone was found a few times. The gene calls are TRBV5-5 and TRBJ2-1, with 8 bases identical to TRBD1. The germline CDR1 and CDR2 sequences are SGHKS and YYEKEE (reference sequence). The CDR3 is 15 residues long. The junction had 6 bases not matched to a gene; V was cut back by 4 bases and J by 3 bases. CDR3 DNA: TGTGCCAGCAGCGAGACAGGGGCCCTCTACAATGAGCAGTTCTTC. Translating gives CASSETGALYNEQFF. Full variable domain (rest looked up from reference TRBV5-5 and TRBJ2-1): DAGVTQSPTHLIKTRGQQVTLRCSPISGHKSVSWYQQVLGQGPQFIFQYYEKEERGRGNFPDRFSARQFPNYSSELNVNALLLGDSALYLCASSETGALYNEQFFGPGTRLTVL.

This clone turned up a few times. The V call is TRBV7-2, the J call TRBJ2-7, with 10 nucleotides matching TRBD2. Germline lookup yields CDR1 SGHTA and CDR2 FQGNSA. The CDR3 is 14 amino acids. V was clipped by 3 bases and J by 4 bases; unmatched bases: 3. DNA for the CDR3: TGTGCCAGCAGCTTGACTAGCGGGTCTTACGAGCAGTACTTC. Residues: CASSLTSGSYEQYF.

The chain carries TRBV28 and TRBJ1-2; 7 nucleotides match TRBD1. The V and J ends lost 5 bases and 4 bases, in that order; junction bases with no gene match: 7. Germline V CDR1 and CDR2: MDHEN, SYDVKM. The length of the CDR3 is 14 residues. The CDR3 here is CASSRTGAAYGYTF. In DNA, the CDR3 is TGTGCCAGCAGTCGAACAGGGGCTGCCTATGGCTACACCTTC.

A few counts support this clone. V gene TRBV5-4 combines with J gene TRBJ2-2; 7 bases are a match to TRBD2. The CDR3 extends over 15 amino acids. CDR1 is SGHNT and CDR2 is YYREEE in the germline V gene (reference sequence). After removal of 2 bases from V and 5 bases from J, the junction contained 6 bases not matched to a gene. CDR3 sequence: CASSLSGISTGELFF. CDR3 nucleotides: TGTGCCAGCAGCTTAAGCGGGATTAGTACCGGGGAGCTGTTTTTT. Drawing the rest from reference TRBV5-4 and TRBJ2-2, the complete variable domain is ETGVTQSPTHLIKTRGQQVTLRCSSQSGHNTVSWYQQALGQGPQFIFQYYREEENGRGNFPPRFSGLQFPNYSSELNVNALELDDSALYLCASSLSGISTGELFFGEGSRLTVL.

The gene calls are TRBV5-4 and TRBJ2-5; 10 bases are shared with TRBD2. Trimming cost V 5 bases and J 5 bases; bases outside gene matches: 15. The germline gives CDR1 SGHNT, CDR2 YYREEE (reference sequence). The CDR3 is 17 amino acids. The CDR3 coding sequence is TGTGCCAGCAGTTCTAGCGGGAGTAGAAGGGGCCGTGAGACCCAGTACTTC. Amino acid sequence: CASSSSGSRRGRETQYF. Supplemented by reference TRBV5-4 and TRBJ2-5, the full variable domain reads ETGVTQSPTHLIKTRGQQVTLRCSSQSGHNTVSWYQQALGQGPQFIFQYYREEENGRGNFPPRFSGLQFPNYSSELNVNALELDDSALYLCASSSSGSRRGRETQYFGPGTRLLVL.

The chain carries TRBV6-1 and TRBJ1-4; D gene uncertain. V was pared by 4 bases and J by 5 bases, with 8 bases between. Germline V gives CDR1 MNHNS, CDR2 SASEGT. The CDR3 runs to 13 residues. The CDR3 sequence is CASSVSQNEKLFF. The CDR3 DNA reads TGTGCCAGCAGTGTATCCCAGAATGAAAAACTGTTTTTT.

This sequence joins TRBV21-1 and TRBJ1-2. TRBV21-1 is listed as a pseudogene. The CDR3 spans 17 residues. CDR3 bases: TGTGCCAGCAGCAAAGTAGGGAGGGTCGGGTGGTATCATGGCTACACCTTC. It is translated as CASSKVGRVGWYHGYTF.

The count of this clone is one. The chain links TRBV5-1 to TRBJ2-7, with 7 positions matching TRBD2. The CDR3 has 15 amino acids. From germline, CDR1 is SGHRS and CDR2 YFSETQ. The V and J ends lost 6 bases and 5 bases, in that order; junction bases with no gene match: 14. The CDR3 DNA is TGCGCCAGCAACCGCAGGGCGGGAGTCGGTAACGAGCAGTACTTC. Protein sequence: CASNRRAGVGNEQYF.

V is TRBV6-1 and J is TRBJ2-1; 8 bases line up with TRBD1. The CDR3 extends over 15 amino acids. Germline CDR1 is MNHNS and CDR2 is SASEGT. V lost 10 bases and J lost 4; bases outside the gene matches: 12. The CDR3 reads CANQLDRGGYNEQFF. CDR3 coding DNA: TGTGCCAACCAACTTGACAGGGGCGGATACAATGAGCAGTTCTTC.

V is TRBV7-9 and J is TRBJ1-2; D call uncertain. Trimming took 5 bases from V and 4 from J, leaving 11 bases between them. Germline CDR1 and CDR2: SEHNR and FQNEAQ (reference sequence). The CDR3 runs to 13 residues. As DNA, the CDR3 is TGTGCCAGCAGCCGAAGCAATTTCTATGGCTACACCTTC. Translated, it gives CASSRSNFYGYTF.

This clone was counted a few times. The V call is TRBV19, the J call TRBJ1-2; TRBD1 aligns across 10 bases. V dropped 3 bases and J dropped 5; count of bases not matched to a gene: 6. The germline CDR1 and CDR2 sequences are LNHDA and SQIVND (reference sequence). CDR3 length: 15 amino acids. The DNA of the CDR3 is TGTGCCAGTAGTATGAACGTGGGACAGGGGTATGGCTACACCTTC. It codes for CASSMNVGQGYGYTF.

V usage is TRBV9 and J usage is TRBJ2-5, with D uncertain. This CDR3 is 14 amino acids long. CDR1 and CDR2 (germline): SGDLS, YYNGEE. The V and J ends lost 4 bases and 2 bases respectively, with 12 bases between them. The CDR3 nucleotides are TGTGCCAGCAGCATTAGTGCCTGGCAAGAGACCCAGTACTTC. Amino acids: CASSISAWQETQYF.

This chain uses TRBV2 with TRBJ2-2; a possible D gene is TRBD1 (5 bases). The germline V gene encodes CDR1 SNHLY and CDR2 FYNNEI. The CDR3 totals 16 residues. The germline V and J ends were trimmed by 2 bases and 5 bases, with 15 bases remaining between them. CDR3 in DNA: TGTGCCAGCAGTGAACAGACAGCGCTAAAAACCGGGGAGCTGTTTTTT. It encodes CASSEQTALKTGELFF.